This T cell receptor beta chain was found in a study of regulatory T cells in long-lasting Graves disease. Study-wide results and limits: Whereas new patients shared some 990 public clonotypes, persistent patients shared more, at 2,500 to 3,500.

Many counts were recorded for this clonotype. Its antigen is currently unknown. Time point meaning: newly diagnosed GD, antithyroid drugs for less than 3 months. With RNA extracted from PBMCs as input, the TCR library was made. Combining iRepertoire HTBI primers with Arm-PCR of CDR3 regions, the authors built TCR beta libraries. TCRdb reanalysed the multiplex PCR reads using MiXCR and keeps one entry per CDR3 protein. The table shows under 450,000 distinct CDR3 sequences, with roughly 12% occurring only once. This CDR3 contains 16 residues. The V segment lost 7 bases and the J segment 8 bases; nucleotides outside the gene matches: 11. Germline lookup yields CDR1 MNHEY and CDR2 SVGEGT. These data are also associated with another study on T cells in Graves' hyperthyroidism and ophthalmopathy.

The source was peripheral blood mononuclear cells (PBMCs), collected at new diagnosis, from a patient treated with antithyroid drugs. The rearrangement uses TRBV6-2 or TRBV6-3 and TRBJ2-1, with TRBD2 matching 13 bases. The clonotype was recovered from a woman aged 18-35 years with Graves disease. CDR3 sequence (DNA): TGTGCCAGCAATTCTCGAGGGACTAGCGGGAAGGATGAGCAGTTCTTC. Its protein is CASNSRGTSGKDEQFF.